One and the same sample provided the 25 T cell receptor beta chains below, sequenced in a study of blood T cells in healthy people across ages. Sample-barcoded 5' priming and a J-beta primer mix drove a second PCR of 7 to 11 cycles. TCRdb used MiXCR to reprocess the 5' RACE reads, holding one entry per CDR3 protein. The table includes under 2 million distinct CDR3 sequences, about 35% detected once. The sample consisted of blood. The source is a woman aged 30 to 39 in good health.

This clonotype was seen only a few times. The chain combines TRBV24-1 with TRBJ2-3; perhaps D is TRBD1 or TRBD2 (5 bases each). The CDR3 contains 13 residues. V lost 10 bases and J 1 base, leaving 11 bases between the germline ends. Germline CDR1 and CDR2: KGHDR and SFDVKD. CDR3 nucleotide sequence: TGTGCCACACGGGACGGTGGCACAGATACGCAGTATTTT. Translation: CATRDGGTDTQYF.

The table lists this clonotype with many counts. The V call is TRBV5-1, the J call TRBJ2-5, with 15 bases fitting TRBD2. V lost 5 bases and J lost 4; bases outside the gene matches: 9. CDR1 SGHRS and CDR2 YFSETQ come from the germline V gene. CDR3 length: 17 residues. The CDR3 nucleotides read TGCGCCAGCAGTTGGACTAGCGGGGGGGCTACTCGAGAGACCCAGTACTTC. This gives the protein CASSWTSGGATRETQYF.

This clonotype was seen more than once but under ten times. The chain couples TRBV7-2 to TRBJ2-6; 9 positions match TRBD1. Germline loops: CDR1 SGHTA, CDR2 FQGNSA. The V and J ends lost 1 base and 2 bases, in that order; junction bases with no gene match: 3. This CDR3 contains 17 residues. The CDR3 sequence is CASSLDRGPPGANVLTF. DNA of the CDR3: TGTGCCAGCAGCTTAGACAGGGGGCCCCCTGGGGCCAACGTCCTGACTTTC.

V usage is TRBV27 and J usage is TRBJ1-2, with 8 positions matching TRBD1. Losses at the gene ends were 4 bases for V and 5 bases for J; bases not matched to a gene: 6. The V gene's germline CDR1 is MNHEY and CDR2 SMNVEV (reference sequence). This CDR3 contains 14 residues. In nucleotides, the CDR3 is TGTGCCAGCAGTTACGGACAGGGCAAGTATGGCTACACCTTC. Translating gives CASSYGQGKYGYTF.

DNA of the CDR3: TGTGCCAGCAGCCCCGGGACTAGCGGGGGGAGTAATGAGCAGTTCTTC. It specifies CASSPGTSGGSNEQFF. This chain uses TRBV3-1 with TRBJ2-1, with 15 bases matching TRBD2. Germline V gives CDR1 LGHDT, CDR2 YNNKEL (reference sequence). The V segment lost 4 bases and the J segment 7 bases; nucleotides outside the gene matches: 5. CDR3 length: 16 amino acids.

V and J are TRBV12-3 or TRBV12-4 and TRBJ1-6, with unresolved D. V was pared by 5 bases and J by 5 bases, with 13 bases between. The CDR3 sequence is 15 residues long. The CDR3 nucleotides are TGTGCCAGCAGTCGATCCGACACGAATAATTCACCCCTCCACTTT. Residues: CASSRSDTNNSPLHF.

The rearrangement joins TRBV18 to TRBJ2-7; 7 positions match TRBD1. The V and J ends lost 0 bases and 0 bases, in that order; junction bases with no gene match: 2. The CDR3 spans 15 residues. The germline CDR1 and CDR2 sequences are KGHSH and LQKENI. CDR3 amino acids: CASSPPGQSSYEQYF. CDR3 DNA sequence: TGTGCCAGCTCACCACCGGGACAGAGCTCCTACGAGCAGTACTTC.

This clonotype has a handful of counts. The V call is TRBV9, the J call TRBJ2-3; 8 bases fit TRBD2. The trim removed 0 bases at V and 5 bases at J, leaving 8 bases unmatched. The CDR3 has 16 amino acids. Germline-derived CDR1 and CDR2 are SGDLS and YYNGEE. The chain's CDR3 is CASSVVAGSYGDTQYF. The CDR3 bases are TGTGCCAGCAGCGTAGTAGCGGGATCCTATGGAGATACGCAGTATTTT. Filled out from reference TRBV9 and TRBJ2-3, the complete variable domain reads DSGVTQTPKHLITATGQRVTLRCSPRSGDLSVYWYQQSLDQGLQFLIQYYNGEERAKGNILERFSAQQFPDLHSELNLSSLELGDSALYFCASSVVAGSYGDTQYFGPGTRLTVL.

This clonotype was observed a handful of times. V is TRBV5-1 and J is TRBJ1-2; D unclear. V lost 0 bases to trimming and J lost 3 bases, with 15 bases between them. This CDR3 spans 16 amino acids. Germline V lookup: CDR1 SGHRS, CDR2 YFSETQ. The CDR3 reads CASSLEAGDWYYGYTF. CDR3 nucleotide sequence: TGCGCCAGCAGCTTGGAGGCAGGTGACTGGTACTATGGCTACACCTTC.

Only one count was recorded for this clonotype. The rearrangement links TRBV11-2 to TRBJ2-3; 7 bases are shared with TRBD2. V shed 7 bases, J shed 5 bases, and the junction held 9 bases outside the gene matches. The CDR3 sequence is 14 residues long. Looked up from germline, CDR1 is SGHAT and CDR2 is FQNNGV. In DNA form, the CDR3 reads TGTGCCAGCAAGAGACTAGCTAGCGTAGATACGCAGTATTTT. Amino acids: CASKRLASVDTQYF. Full variable domain (outside the CDR3, taken from reference TRBV11-2 and TRBJ2-3): EAGVAQSPRYKIIEKRQSVAFWCNPISGHATLYWYQQILGQGPKLLIQFQNNGVVDDSQLPKDRFSAERLKGVDSTLKIQPAKLEDSAVYLCASKRLASVDTQYFGPGTRLTVL.

This clonotype was counted only a few times. The V gene is TRBV5-1, the J gene TRBJ2-1, with 7 nucleotides matching TRBD2. Looked up from germline, CDR1 is SGHRS and CDR2 is YFSETQ. This CDR3 has 18 amino acids. Unmatched junction bases numbered 12, after V lost 3 bases and J lost 0 bases. The CDR3 bases are TGCGCCAGCAGCTCCCCCCGGGGAGCGGGGCCCTCCTACAATGAGCAGTTCTTC. Its translation is CASSSPRGAGPSYNEQFF.

V gene TRBV20-1 combines with J gene TRBJ2-3, with D perhaps given as TRBD1 or TRBD2 (5 bases each). The germline V gene has CDR1 DFQATT and CDR2 SNEGSKA (reference sequence). This CDR3 has 14 amino acids. V dropped 6 bases and J dropped 7 bases, with 20 bases sitting between them. CDR3 region: CSALGAEGPHTQYF. DNA of the CDR3: TGCAGTGCCCTAGGGGCAGAGGGACCTCATACGCAGTATTTT.

This clonotype was seen more than once but under ten times. This chain connects TRBV27 to TRBJ2-7, with 16 bases that match TRBD2. The V and J ends lost 2 bases and 6 bases, in that order; junction bases with no gene match: 16. The germline V gene encodes CDR1 MNHEY and CDR2 SMNVEV (reference sequence). This CDR3 comprises 20 residues. CDR3 protein: CASSLSLAGTSGRAPGEQYF. For the CDR3, the DNA is TGTGCCAGCAGTTTAAGCCTAGCCGGGACTAGCGGGAGGGCCCCTGGCGAGCAGTACTTC.

The V call is TRBV4-1, the J call TRBJ2-7, with TRBD1 identical over 10 bases. Looked up from germline, CDR1 is MGHRA and CDR2 is YSYEKL. The CDR3 runs 15 residues. Trimming cost V 0 bases and J 2 bases; bases outside gene matches: 1. The CDR3 coding sequence is TGCGCCAGCAGCCAAGAGGGGACAGGGGCCTACGAGCAGTACTTC. It encodes CASSQEGTGAYEQYF.

CDR3 region: CASSLEPGGSSPLHF. DNA for the CDR3: TGTGCCAGCAGCTTAGAACCCGGGGGAAGCTCACCCCTCCACTTT. The V call is TRBV11-2, the J call TRBJ1-6; D is perhaps TRBD1 (5 bases). The germline V and J ends were trimmed by 0 bases and 10 bases, with 13 bases remaining between them. CDR1 and CDR2 (germline): SGHAT, FQNNGV. The CDR3 covers 15 residues.

This clonotype was seen only a few times. The chain joins TRBV9 to TRBJ1-2; a weak D match, TRBD1 (5 bases). Looked up from germline, CDR1 is SGDLS and CDR2 is YYNGEE. This CDR3 spans 17 amino acids. Trimming shortened V by 4 bases and J by 8 bases, and 27 bases separated the two germline ends. This CDR3 reads CASSSRFRGAGIEGYTF. The CDR3 nucleotides read TGTGCCAGCAGCTCCCGTTTCCGGGGCGCCGGTATAGAGGGCTACACCTTC.

This clonotype appeared many times. This chain connects TRBV6-2 or TRBV6-3 to TRBJ2-7; 8 positions match TRBD1. The V segment lost 4 bases and the J segment 6 bases; nucleotides outside the gene matches: 20. CDR3 length: 18 amino acids. In germline, CDR1 is MNHEY, CDR2 SVGEGT. The DNA of the CDR3 is TGTGCCAGCAGTTCGCAATCTCCGGACAGGGCCTCTAGGGGCGAGCAGTACTTC. Encoded protein: CASSSQSPDRASRGEQYF.

This sequence joins TRBV7-3 and TRBJ2-1, with 10 bases identical to TRBD2. CDR3 length: 15 residues. V shed 5 bases, J shed 8 bases, and the junction held 9 bases outside the gene matches. Per the germline V gene, CDR1 is SGHTA and CDR2 is FQGTGA. This chain's CDR3 is CASSPLPSGSYEQFF. The DNA for the CDR3 is TGTGCCAGCAGCCCTCTGCCTAGCGGGAGTTATGAGCAGTTCTTC.

This clonotype was seen once. The rearrangement links TRBV29-1 to TRBJ1-5; D uncertain. Germline loops: CDR1 SQVTM, CDR2 ANQGSEA. V lost 1 base, J lost 11 bases, and 15 bases lay in between. This CDR3 has 13 amino acids. CDR3 amino acids: CSVEVGISWSQHF. The CDR3, as DNA: TGCAGCGTTGAAGTGGGCATCAGCTGGTCCCAGCATTTT.

The chain carries TRBV20-1 and TRBJ2-5; 10 bases are a match to TRBD1. Judging by the DNA end, TRBJ2-7 fits better; the J call may be wrong. Germline V CDR1 and CDR2: DFQATT, SNEGSKA (reference sequence). The CDR3 has 13 residues. The chain's CDR3 is CSTGGQGGPEQYF. In nucleotides, the CDR3 is TGCAGCACAGGCGGACAGGGGGGTCCCGAGCAGTACTTC.

This chain uses TRBV6-2 or TRBV6-3 with TRBJ2-3; 9 positions match TRBD1. Trimming at V came to 2 bases and at J to 1 base, leaving 10 bases not matched to a gene. Germline V gene sequence: CDR1 MNHEY, CDR2 SVGEGT. The CDR3 sequence is 18 residues long. DNA for the CDR3: TGTGCCAGCAGTTACGAGGACAGGGGATGGGCTGGCACAGATACGCAGTATTTT. Translation gives CASSYEDRGWAGTDTQYF.

This clonotype came up a few times. An end of the junction differs from the germline gene, which may be a read error. V is TRBV7-6 and J is TRBJ2-2; 12 nucleotides match TRBD2. Germline-derived CDR1 and CDR2 are SGHVS and FNYEAQ. The CDR3 is 15 amino acids. CDR3: CASSSSGRGTGERFF. For the CDR3, the DNA is TGTGCCAGCAGCTCTAGCGGGAGGGGCACCGGGGAGCGGTTTTTT.

Ten or more counts support this clonotype. The rearrangement links TRBV12-3 or TRBV12-4 to TRBJ2-1; TRBD1 aligns across 11 bases. The CDR3 runs 14 residues. The ends lost 5 bases at V and 8 bases at J; junction bases unmatched: 5. The CDR3 protein is CASSLGQGEYEQFF. The CDR3 nucleotides are TGTGCCAGCAGTCTGGGACAGGGGGAATATGAGCAGTTCTTC.

A few counts support this clonotype. The V gene is TRBV20-1, the J gene TRBJ1-1, with D unresolved. The CDR3 covers 10 residues. Germline V gene lookup returns CDR1 DFQATT and CDR2 SNEGSKA (reference sequence). With 5 bases removed from V and 4 bases from J, the gap between germline ends came to 5 bases. The CDR3 bases are TGCAGTGCTTACCGCACTGAAGCTTTCTTT. Protein: CSAYRTEAFF.

This clonotype turned up a few times. This chain links TRBV9 with TRBJ2-7, with 10 bases matching TRBD2. The V and J ends lost 3 bases and 2 bases, in that order; junction bases with no gene match: 5. The CDR3 sequence is 15 residues long. Germline lookup yields CDR1 SGDLS and CDR2 YYNGEE. The CDR3 here is CASSASSGSAYEQYF. Here the CDR3 DNA reads TGTGCCAGCAGCGCATCTAGCGGGAGTGCCTACGAGCAGTACTTC.